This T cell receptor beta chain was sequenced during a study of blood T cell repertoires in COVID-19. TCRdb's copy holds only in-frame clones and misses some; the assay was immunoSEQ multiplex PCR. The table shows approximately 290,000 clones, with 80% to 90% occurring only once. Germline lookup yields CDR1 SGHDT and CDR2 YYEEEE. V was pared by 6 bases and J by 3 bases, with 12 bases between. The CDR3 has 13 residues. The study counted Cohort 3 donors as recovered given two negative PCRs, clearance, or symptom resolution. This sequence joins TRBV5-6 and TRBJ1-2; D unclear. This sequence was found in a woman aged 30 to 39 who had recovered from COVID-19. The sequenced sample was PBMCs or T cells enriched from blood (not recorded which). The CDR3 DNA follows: TGTGCCAGCACCTATCAAGAGTACTATGGCTACACCTTC. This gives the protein CASTYQEYYGYTF. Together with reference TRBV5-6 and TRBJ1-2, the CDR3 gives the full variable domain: DAGVTQSPTHLIKTRGQQVTLRCSPKSGHDTVSWYQQALGQGPQFIFQYYEEEERQRGNFPDRFSGHQFPNYSSELNVNALLLGDSALYLCASTYQEYYGYTFGSGTRLTVV.